This TCR beta chain was sequenced during a study of human T cells and chemical hapten exposure. The wider study: Patients got weekly scalp diphenylcyclopropenone doses over the roughly 22-week study.

Library construction involved attaching unique molecular identifiers to individual cDNA molecules, which allowed quantitative, reproducible TCR counting. TCRdb called the RACE reads again in MiXCR, with one record for every CDR3 protein. In the table there are about 80,000 distinct CDR3 sequences, 10% of which are singletons. Sample time point: patch test 1, 2 weeks after DPC sensitization. Stated treatment: therapeutic diphenylcyclopropenone sensitization with weekly scalp DPC. This clonotype was observed a handful of times. V was cut by 6 bases and J by 10 bases, with 21 bases left in between. This CDR3 spans 15 amino acids. The germline gives CDR1 MNHEY, CDR2 SVGEGT.

The chain employs TRBV6-2 or TRBV6-3 and TRBJ2-2, with D uncertain. The sample consisted of whole blood, taken in connection with sensitization to the hapten diphenylcyclopropenone (DPC). This receptor was obtained from a woman aged 45 to 65 with alopecia areata. Some clones in this sample may be carry-over from other donors' samples. CDR3 region: CASSSPPLGLVELFF. The CDR3 DNA sequence: TGTGCCAGCAGCAGCCCCCCTCTAGGATTGGTGGAGCTGTTTTTT.